Listed below are T cell receptor beta chains from one sample, sequenced in a study of human T cells and chemical hapten exposure. TCRdb re-called the RACE reads through MiXCR, storing one row per CDR3 protein. The data hold about 80,000 distinct CDR3 sequences, with approximately 10% observed a single time. The starting material was whole blood, obtained in connection with sensitization to the hapten diphenylcyclopropenone (DPC). These receptors came from a man aged 18 to 30 with alopecia areata. Some clones in this sample may be carry-over from other donors' samples. Each CDR3 is given with its conserved first and last residue. Each record gives: V gene, J gene, CDR3 protein.

v_gene: TRBV28
j_gene: TRBJ1-2
CDR3aa: CASSFYPSGQANYGYTF

v_gene: TRBV18
j_gene: TRBJ2-3
CDR3aa: CASSPPVGGQIFTDTQYF

v_gene: TRBV12-3/TRBV12-4
j_gene: TRBJ1-2
CDR3aa: CASSLVGQPSYGYTF

v_gene: TRBV5-1
j_gene: TRBJ2-2
CDR3aa: CASSRQGNTGELFF

v_gene: TRBV29-1
j_gene: TRBJ2-7
CDR3aa: CSVTPGQGSYEQYF

v_gene: TRBV6-5
j_gene: TRBJ1-2
CDR3aa: CASSPGQGGSYGYTF

v_gene: TRBV7-6
j_gene: TRBJ1-5
CDR3aa: CASSLGPSSNQPQHF

v_gene: TRBV20-1
j_gene: TRBJ2-3
CDR3aa: CSAPPAARVADTQYF

v_gene: TRBV19
j_gene: TRBJ2-1
CDR3aa: CASSIAGQGYNEQFF

v_gene: TRBV3-1
j_gene: TRBJ1-2
CDR3aa: CASSQSDRNYGYTF

v_gene: TRBV18
j_gene: TRBJ1-5
CDR3aa: CASSLTGGKQPQHF

v_gene: TRBV4-3
j_gene: TRBJ1-6
CDR3aa: CASSQGQRDNSPLHF

v_gene: TRBV7-2
j_gene: TRBJ2-4
CDR3aa: CASSPRDRKNIQYF

v_gene: TRBV6-5
j_gene: TRBJ2-3
CDR3aa: CASSQQDTQYF

v_gene: TRBV28
j_gene: TRBJ1-6
CDR3aa: CASSLVSGRPLHF

v_gene: TRBV4-3
j_gene: TRBJ1-2
CDR3aa: CASSQGVSGNLYGYTF

v_gene: TRBV6-2/TRBV6-3
j_gene: TRBJ2-3
CDR3aa: CASSYSMAGSQYF

v_gene: TRBV4-1
j_gene: TRBJ1-1
CDR3aa: CASSPGQKNTEAFF

v_gene: TRBV18
j_gene: TRBJ2-1
CDR3aa: CASSLEGNEQFF

v_gene: TRBV7-6
j_gene: TRBJ1-2
CDR3aa: CASSRDSSYGYTF

v_gene: TRBV28
j_gene: TRBJ2-1
CDR3aa: CASSPPGHGDEQFF

v_gene: TRBV6-5
j_gene: TRBJ1-6
CDR3aa: CASRTGSSYNSPLHF

v_gene: TRBV10-3
j_gene: TRBJ2-1
CDR3aa: CAISEMGAHNEQFF

v_gene: TRBV20-1
j_gene: TRBJ1-5
CDR3aa: CSARDRSSNQPQHF

v_gene: TRBV5-5
j_gene: TRBJ1-1
CDR3aa: CASSLGPRWLNTEAFF

v_gene: TRBV6-5
j_gene: TRBJ1-3
CDR3aa: CASGAGGNTIYF

v_gene: TRBV6-2/TRBV6-3
j_gene: TRBJ2-5
CDR3aa: CASSLPGTLETQYF

v_gene: TRBV27
j_gene: TRBJ1-1
CDR3aa: CASSPFRGKGTEAFF

v_gene: TRBV4-1
j_gene: TRBJ1-3
CDR3aa: CASSQGQHSGNTIYF

v_gene: TRBV11-1
j_gene: TRBJ2-5
CDR3aa: CASSPWDLPTQYF

v_gene: TRBV27
j_gene: TRBJ1-1
CDR3aa: CASSLWGRGTTEAFF

v_gene: TRBV14
j_gene: TRBJ1-5
CDR3aa: CASSQDRNQPQHF

v_gene: TRBV11-2
j_gene: TRBJ2-7
CDR3aa: CASSPRTGGNANEQYF

v_gene: TRBV7-8
j_gene: TRBJ2-5
CDR3aa: CASSIVGTSGVELETQYF

v_gene: TRBV24-1
j_gene: TRBJ2-5
CDR3aa: CATSDSPGWSEETQYF

v_gene: TRBV7-9
j_gene: TRBJ2-5
CDR3aa: CASSPRVAGETQYF